Each of the 28 T cell receptor beta chains below was sequenced from the same sample in a study of T cell responses to AZD1222 COVID-19 vaccine. The data were produced by immunoSEQ multiplex PCR, yet TCRdb's version contains in-frame clones alone and is incomplete. The table lists about 81,000 clones, 90% of them singletons. Sequenced here: peripheral blood, sampled 28 days after the second AZD1222 dose. The source of these receptors is an adult who received the AZD1222 COVID-19 vaccine.

This sequence joins TRBV19 and TRBJ2-5; D not certain. Between the trimmed V and J ends, which lost 6 bases and 5 bases, there was a span of 19 bases. Germline V lookup: CDR1 LNHDA, CDR2 SQIVND (reference sequence). This CDR3 spans 15 amino acids. For the CDR3, the DNA is TGTGCCAGTAGCCTCTCCGGTTCTACCGGGGAGACCCAGTACTTC. Translating it yields CASSLSGSTGETQYF.

The chain has TRBV18 and TRBJ1-1, with D tentatively TRBD1 (6 bases). The CDR3 is 15 residues long. V shed 2 bases and J shed 8 bases, with 18 bases lying between them. Per germline, CDR1 KGHSH and CDR2 LQKENI. The CDR3 is CASSPGPRGTLEAFF. The DNA for the CDR3 is TGTGCCAGCTCACCAGGCCCCAGGGGAACTCTCGAAGCTTTCTTT.

A single count supports this clone. The gene calls are TRBV5-5 and TRBJ1-6, with D unresolved. Trimming took off 5 bases at V and 9 bases at J, with 18 bases between the two ends. This CDR3 is built from 15 residues. CDR1 and CDR2 (germline): SGHKS, YYEKEE (reference sequence). CDR3 nucleotides: TGTGCCAGCAGTACCGGCGCCGCGGGCGCTTCACCCCTCCACTTT. Its translation: CASSTGAAGASPLHF. The whole variable domain, remainder taken from reference TRBV5-5 and TRBJ1-6, is DAGVTQSPTHLIKTRGQQVTLRCSPISGHKSVSWYQQVLGQGPQFIFQYYEKEERGRGNFPDRFSARQFPNYSSELNVNALLLGDSALYLCASSTGAAGASPLHFGNGTRLTVT.

CDR3 region: CASSFQGSSSYNEQFF. CDR3 coding DNA: TGCGCCAGCAGCTTCCAGGGGTCGAGCTCCTACAATGAGCAGTTCTTC. The chain is built from TRBV5-1 and TRBJ2-1, with D tentatively TRBD1 (6 bases). The CDR3 is made up of 16 amino acids. V gave up 2 bases and J gave up 0 bases, with 12 bases separating them. The V gene's germline CDR1 is SGHRS and CDR2 YFSETQ.

The genes are TRBV28 and TRBJ1-2; possible D gene TRBD1, 6 bases. The germline CDR1 and CDR2 sequences are MDHEN and SYDVKM. This CDR3 region has 13 residues. V was clipped by 6 bases and J by 6 bases, with 14 bases between them. The CDR3 sequence is CASSLTGTNGYTF. The CDR3 nucleotides are TGTGCCAGCAGCTTAACAGGGACGAATGGCTACACCTTC.

This clone has just a few counts. The V and J genes are TRBV7-2 and TRBJ1-6; D gene ambiguous. The CDR3 covers 13 residues. Germline V CDR1 and CDR2: SGHTA, FQGNSA. The ends were cut back, 5 bases at V and 12 bases at J, with 14 bases in the middle. The CDR3 DNA follows: TGTGCCAGCAGCCTTAACGCGCTGATACCCCTCCACTTT. It yields the protein CASSLNALIPLHF. Based on the CDR3 plus reference TRBV7-2 and TRBJ1-6, the full variable domain is GAGVSQSPSNKVTEKGKDVELRCDPISGHTALYWYRQSLGQGLEFLIYFQGNSAPDKSGLPSDRFSAERTGGSVSTLTIQRTQQEDSAVYLCASSLNALIPLHFGNGTRLTVT.

This clone was counted a few times. V usage is TRBV19 and J usage is TRBJ1-1; 7 bases match TRBD1. Looked up from germline, CDR1 is LNHDA and CDR2 is SQIVND (reference sequence). The CDR3 runs 13 residues. V trimming: 4 bases; J trimming: 11 bases; junction bases outside the gene matches: 10. The DNA of the CDR3 is TGTGCCAGTAGTACTCAGGGCCCACAGGGGGCTTTCTTT. Protein: CASSTQGPQGAFF. Full variable domain (missing parts from reference TRBV19 and TRBJ1-1): DGGITQSPKYLFRKEGQNVTLSCEQNLNHDAMYWYRQDPGQGLRLIYYSQIVNDFQKGDIAEGYSVSREKKESFPLTVTSAQKNPTAFYLCASSTQGPQGAFFGQGTRLTVV.

The rearrangement joins TRBV6-4 to TRBJ2-1, with D possibly being TRBD2 (7 bases). This CDR3 spans 14 amino acids. V lost 0 bases to trimming and J lost 7 bases, with 10 bases between them. The germline V gene encodes CDR1 MRHNA and CDR2 SNTAGT. The CDR3 protein is CASSDSRGRNEQFF. The CDR3 DNA is TGTGCCAGCAGTGACTCGCGGGGGCGGAATGAGCAGTTCTTC.

The V gene is TRBV6-5, the J gene TRBJ1-2; the D gene is possibly TRBD1 (6 bases). CDR1 is MNHEY, CDR2 SVGAGI, per germline. V was clipped by 8 bases and J by 5 bases, with 15 bases between them. The CDR3 totals 13 residues. CDR3 coding DNA: TGTGCCAGCTTGGACAGCACCTCATATGGCTACACCTTC. Translated, it gives CASLDSTSYGYTF.

Here the CDR3 DNA reads TGTGCCAGCAGCTTGACGGGGGCCCCTGAAGCTTTCTTT. This gives the protein CASSLTGAPEAFF. The genes are TRBV5-4 and TRBJ1-1; possible D gene TRBD1, 6 bases. The CDR3 totals 13 residues. The germline CDR1 and CDR2 sequences are SGHNT and YYREEE (reference sequence). The ends were cut back, 1 base at V and 6 bases at J, with 10 bases in the middle.

The gene calls are TRBV20-1 and TRBJ1-6; the D gene is possibly TRBD1 (5 bases). Per germline, CDR1 DFQATT and CDR2 SNEGSKA (reference sequence). The CDR3 runs to 10 residues. The V and J ends lost 6 bases and 14 bases respectively, with 11 bases between them. The CDR3 region is CSASGGALHF. The CDR3, as DNA: TGCAGTGCCAGTGGGGGGGCCCTCCACTTT.

This chain connects TRBV27 to TRBJ2-7; D possibly corresponds to TRBD1 (5 bases). The germline CDR1 and CDR2 sequences are MNHEY and SMNVEV (reference sequence). V lost 6 bases and J lost 3, with 21 bases in between. The CDR3 consists of 16 residues. CDR3: CASSPSAGAVVYEQYF. CDR3 in DNA: TGTGCCAGCAGCCCATCGGCTGGGGCAGTAGTCTACGAGCAGTACTTC.

The gene calls are TRBV5-1 and TRBJ1-2; D not resolved. CDR1 and CDR2 from the germline V gene are SGHRS and YFSETQ. The CDR3 consists of 13 residues. Trimming removed 0 bases from V and 2 bases from J, with 5 bases in between. For the CDR3, the DNA is TGCGCCAGCAGCTTGGAAGGGAACTATGGCTACACCTTC. This gives the protein CASSLEGNYGYTF. Looking up the rest from reference TRBV5-1 and TRBJ1-2 gives the full variable domain: KAGVTQTPRYLIKTRGQQVTLSCSPISGHRSVSWYQQTPGQGLQFLFEYFSETQRNKGNFPGRFSGRQFSNSRSEMNVSTLELGDSALYLCASSLEGNYGYTFGSGTRLTVV.

This chain joins TRBV30 and TRBJ1-1; D is unclear. Germline CDR1 is GTSNPN and CDR2 is SVGIG (reference sequence). V lost 0 bases, J lost 9 bases, and 11 bases lay in between. This CDR3 has 12 residues. The DNA of the CDR3 is TGTGCCTGGAGTGTATCGGGCAGACAAGCTTTCTTT. It is translated as CAWSVSGRQAFF.

The chain employs TRBV6-6 and TRBJ1-1, with TRBD1 matching 9 bases. Germline V lookup: CDR1 MNHNY, CDR2 SVGAGI (reference sequence). This CDR3 is 15 amino acids long. The V segment lost 5 bases and the J segment 5 bases; nucleotides outside the gene matches: 9. The CDR3 here is CASSQPGQGETEAFF. CDR3 sequence (DNA): TGTGCCAGCAGTCAACCGGGACAGGGAGAGACTGAAGCTTTCTTT.

This chain connects TRBV28 to TRBJ1-1; TRBD1 matches at 8 bases. Looked up from germline, CDR1 is MDHEN and CDR2 is SYDVKM. The CDR3 is made up of 17 amino acids. V gave up 5 bases and J gave up 1 base; unmatched junction bases: 12. The DNA for the CDR3 is TGTGCCAGCAGTCATAGAAGGGCGACAGGGGAGAACACTGAAGCTTTCTTT. Residues: CASSHRRATGENTEAFF.

The DNA of the CDR3 is TGTGCCACCAGCAGGGCGGACAGCCCTTCACCCCTCCACTTT. Residues: CATSRADSPSPLHF. The J gene is TRBJ1-6, the V gene TRBV15; weak D call: TRBD1 (6 bases). V was cut by 3 bases and J by 9 bases, with 12 bases left in between. CDR1 LNHNV and CDR2 YYDKDF come from the germline V gene (reference sequence). The CDR3 extends over 14 amino acids.

The chain is built from TRBV11-2 and TRBJ1-6; no clear D gene. CDR3 length: 16 amino acids. Germline assignment: CDR1 SGHAT and CDR2 FQNNGV. V gave up 4 bases and J gave up 10 bases, with 20 bases separating them. This chain's CDR3 is CASSSQTRGIQSPLHF. CDR3 nucleotide sequence: TGTGCCAGCAGCTCCCAGACCCGGGGAATACAGTCACCCCTCCACTTT. Full variable domain (outside the CDR3, taken from reference TRBV11-2 and TRBJ1-6): EAGVAQSPRYKIIEKRQSVAFWCNPISGHATLYWYQQILGQGPKLLIQFQNNGVVDDSQLPKDRFSAERLKGVDSTLKIQPAKLEDSAVYLCASSSQTRGIQSPLHFGNGTRLTVT.

This chain joins TRBV19 and TRBJ1-6; no firm D call. V gave up 3 bases and J gave up 13 bases, with 19 bases separating them. Germline V lookup: CDR1 LNHDA, CDR2 SQIVND (reference sequence). The CDR3 is 15 residues long. DNA for the CDR3: TGTGCCAGTAGTATCCGGCCCCTCCGGGCCGCGCCCCTCCACTTT. Translation gives CASSIRPLRAAPLHF.

The CDR3 DNA reads TGTGCCTGGAGTGTTTCGGGGAGCACTGAAGCTTTCTTT. Protein: CAWSVSGSTEAFF. The chain couples TRBV30 to TRBJ1-1; no clear D gene. Between the trimmed V and J ends, which lost 0 bases and 4 bases, there was a span of 9 bases. This CDR3 is built from 13 residues. Germline CDR1 and CDR2: GTSNPN and SVGIG (reference sequence). Full variable domain (missing parts from reference TRBV30 and TRBJ1-1): SQTIHQWPATLVQPVGSPLSLECTVEGTSNPNLYWYRQAAGRGLQLLFYSVGIGQISSEVPQNLSASRPQDRQFILSSKKLLLSDSGFYLCAWSVSGSTEAFFGQGTRLTVV.

V usage is TRBV6-2 or TRBV6-3 and J usage is TRBJ2-7; TRBD1 matches 7 bases. The CDR3 runs to 16 residues. Germline V CDR1 and CDR2: MNHEY, SVGEGT. The J segment lost 2 bases and the V segment lost 0 bases, leaving 7 bases of the junction unmatched. As DNA, the CDR3 is TGTGCCAGCAGTTACTCGCCCCAGGGGGTCACCTACGAGCAGTACTTC. Its protein is CASSYSPQGVTYEQYF.

CDR3: CASSEGADGPYEQYF. In DNA, the CDR3 is TGTGCCAGCAGTGAGGGGGCCGACGGTCCCTACGAGCAGTACTTC. The chain recombines TRBV6-1 with TRBJ2-7; TRBD1 is a possible D gene (6 bases). The V gene's germline CDR1 is MNHNS and CDR2 SASEGT. This CDR3 region has 15 residues. Trimming left V 3 bases short and J 2 bases short, with 14 bases between.

The chain joins TRBV6-5 to TRBJ2-7; 9 bases fit TRBD1. CDR1 MNHEY and CDR2 SVGAGI come from the germline V gene. The ends lost 2 bases at V and 2 bases at J; junction bases unmatched: 4. This CDR3 has 15 amino acids. The CDR3 region has the DNA TGTGCCAGCAGTTACCGGGGACAGGGAACCTACGAGCAGTACTTC. The encoded protein is CASSYRGQGTYEQYF.

For the CDR3, the DNA is TGCGCCAGCAGTGAACTTTCGGGAAACACCATATATTTT. This translates into CASSELSGNTIYF. The chain employs TRBV10-1 and TRBJ1-3; no clear D gene. The V gene lost 3 bases and the J gene lost 4 bases, with 7 bases spanning the gap. This CDR3 contains 13 residues. Germline V lookup: CDR1 WNHNN, CDR2 SYGVQD (reference sequence).

In its sample, this clone was seen once. The rearrangement uses TRBV19 and TRBJ1-2; 7 nucleotides match TRBD1. This CDR3 comprises 16 residues. With V trimmed by 3 bases and J by 0 bases, 7 bases remained unmatched. CDR1 and CDR2 (germline): LNHDA, SQIVND (reference sequence). The CDR3 region has the DNA TGTGCCAGTAGTATGGGCCGGGACAGACCTAACTATGGCTACACCTTC. It translates to CASSMGRDRPNYGYTF.

The chain couples TRBV5-1 to TRBJ2-2; D not resolved. The germline gives CDR1 SGHRS, CDR2 YFSETQ. V was pared by 7 bases and J by 2 bases, with 12 bases between. The CDR3 covers 14 residues. CDR3 coding DNA: TGCGCCAGCGGGAAAACAGACAACACCGGGGAGCTGTTTTTT. Translation: CASGKTDNTGELFF.

This clone was recorded only once. The chain carries TRBV12-5 and TRBJ2-1, with unresolved D. CDR3 length: 12 amino acids. V lost 1 base, J lost 8 bases, and 6 bases lay in between. Looked up from germline, CDR1 is LGHNT and CDR2 is FRNRAP. CDR3 in amino acids: CASGLDVDEQFF. CDR3 in DNA: TGTGCTAGTGGTTTGGACGTAGATGAGCAGTTCTTC.

The chain couples TRBV18 to TRBJ1-5; D is ambiguous. Germline CDR1 is KGHSH and CDR2 is LQKENI. Trimming took 1 base from V and 4 from J, leaving 11 bases between them. There are 15 residues in the CDR3. This CDR3 is CASSPLRVLNQPQHF. As DNA, the CDR3 is TGTGCCAGCTCACCACTGAGGGTTTTGAATCAGCCCCAGCATTTT.